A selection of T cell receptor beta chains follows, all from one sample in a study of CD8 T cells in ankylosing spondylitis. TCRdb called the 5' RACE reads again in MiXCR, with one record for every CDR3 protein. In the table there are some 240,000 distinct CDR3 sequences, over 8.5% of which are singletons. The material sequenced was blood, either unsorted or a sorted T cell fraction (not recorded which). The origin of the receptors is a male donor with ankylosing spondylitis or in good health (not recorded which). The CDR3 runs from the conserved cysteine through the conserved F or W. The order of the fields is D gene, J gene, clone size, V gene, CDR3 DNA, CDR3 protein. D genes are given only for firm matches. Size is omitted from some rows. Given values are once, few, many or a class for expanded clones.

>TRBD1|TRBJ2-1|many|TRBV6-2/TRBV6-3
TGTGCCAGCAGTTCCGGGACAGGGTCCAATGAGCAGTTCTTC
CASSSGTGSNEQFF
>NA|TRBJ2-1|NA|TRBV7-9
TGTGCCAGCAGCTTACCGGCTCTCGGGACGGAGCAGTTCTTC
CASSLPALGTEQFF
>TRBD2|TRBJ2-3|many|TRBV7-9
TGTGCCAGCAGCTTAAGGGGGACTAGCGGGGGCTCGGATACGCAGTATTTT
CASSLRGTSGGSDTQYF
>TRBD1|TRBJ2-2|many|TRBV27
TGTGCCAGCAGTCTCCAGATAGGACAGGGGGCCGGGGAGCTGTTTTTT
CASSLQIGQGAGELFF
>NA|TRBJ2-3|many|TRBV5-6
TGTGCCAGCAGCTTGGAATATACGCAGTATTTT
CASSLEYTQYF
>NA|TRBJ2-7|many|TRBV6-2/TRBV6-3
TGTGCCAGCAGTTACACTAGCTTGACCTACGAGCAGTACTTC
CASSYTSLTYEQYF
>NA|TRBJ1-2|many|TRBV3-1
TGTGCCAGCAGCCATGACAGGTACGCCTATGGCTACACCTTC
CASSHDRYAYGYTF
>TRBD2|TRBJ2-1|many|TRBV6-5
TGTGCCAGCAGTTACGGCGCGGGAGGGACCTACGTCAATGAGCAGTTCTTC
CASSYGAGGTYVNEQFF
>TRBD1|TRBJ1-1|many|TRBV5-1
TGCGCCAGCAGCCCAAATTCAGGGGGACTGAACACTGAAGCTTTCTTT
CASSPNSGGLNTEAFF
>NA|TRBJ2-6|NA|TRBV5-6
TGTGCCAGCAGCTTGGCGGCCTACTCTGGGGCCAACGTCCTGACTTTC
CASSLAAYSGANVLTF
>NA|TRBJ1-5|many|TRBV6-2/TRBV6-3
TGTGCCAGCAGTTTTCAGGGAGGATCTCAGCCCCAGCATTTT
CASSFQGGSQPQHF
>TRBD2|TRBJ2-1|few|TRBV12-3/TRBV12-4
TGTGCCAGCAGCTTACTTCCACTAGCGGGATTGAAGTTCTTC
CASSLLPLAGLKFF
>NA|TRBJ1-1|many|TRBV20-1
TGCAGTGCTAACCAACCACTCAGGAAACCTTTCTTT
CSANQPLRKPFF
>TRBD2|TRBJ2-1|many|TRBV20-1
TGCAGTGCTAGAGACTCCCTGCTAGCGGGGGGACACAATGAGCAGTTCTTC
CSARDSLLAGGHNEQFF
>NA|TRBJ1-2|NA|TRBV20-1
TGCAGTTCCCCGGGGCCCCTTAACTATGGCTACACCTTC
CSSPGPLNYGYTF
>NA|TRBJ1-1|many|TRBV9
TGTGCCAGCAGCGTAGAAGCGATGAACACTGAAGCTTTCTTT
CASSVEAMNTEAFF
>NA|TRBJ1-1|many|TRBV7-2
TGTGCCAGCAGCTTACAATGGACATTGAACACTGAAGCTTTCTTT
CASSLQWTLNTEAFF
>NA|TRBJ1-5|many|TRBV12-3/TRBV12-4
TGTGCCAGCAGCGACCACGGGGATAGCAATCAGCCCCAGCATTTT
CASSDHGDSNQPQHF
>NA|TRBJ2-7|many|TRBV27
TGTGCCAGCAGTCTCCCAATCTACGAGCAGTACTTC
CASSLPIYEQYF
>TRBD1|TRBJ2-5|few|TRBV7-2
TGTGCCAGCAGCCCACAGGGGAAGACCCAGTACTTC
CASSPQGKTQYF
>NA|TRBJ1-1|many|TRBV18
TGCGCCAGCAGCAGACACGAGAACACTGAAGCTTTCTTT
CASSRHENTEAFF
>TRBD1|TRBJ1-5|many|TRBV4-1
TGCGCCAGCAGCCAAGATCGGGCAGGGGGGAATCAGCCCCAGCATTTT
CASSQDRAGGNQPQHF
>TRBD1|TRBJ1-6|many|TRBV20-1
TGCAGTGCTAGAGGGCAGGGGGGCTGGAATAATTCACCCCTCCACTTT
CSARGQGGWNNSPLHF
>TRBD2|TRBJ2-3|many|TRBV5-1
TGCGCCAGCAGCCTGGGACTAGCGGGGCCAATTAAACGAGATACGCAGTATTTT
CASSLGLAGPIKRDTQYF
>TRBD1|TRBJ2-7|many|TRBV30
TGTGCCTGGAGTGTGGGAGACAGGGTTCCCTACGAGCAGTACTTC
CAWSVGDRVPYEQYF
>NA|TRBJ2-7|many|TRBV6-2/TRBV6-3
TGTGCCAGCAGTCATACGGGAACCTACGAGCAGTACTTC
CASSHTGTYEQYF
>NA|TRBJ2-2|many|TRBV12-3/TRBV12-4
TGTGCCAGCAGTTTTAGGGTGTCCGGGGAGCTGTTTTTT
CASSFRVSGELFF
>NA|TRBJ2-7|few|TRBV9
TGTGCCAGCAGCGTAGGATCCCGGGGAGGAAGCGAGCAGTACTTC
CASSVGSRGGSEQYF